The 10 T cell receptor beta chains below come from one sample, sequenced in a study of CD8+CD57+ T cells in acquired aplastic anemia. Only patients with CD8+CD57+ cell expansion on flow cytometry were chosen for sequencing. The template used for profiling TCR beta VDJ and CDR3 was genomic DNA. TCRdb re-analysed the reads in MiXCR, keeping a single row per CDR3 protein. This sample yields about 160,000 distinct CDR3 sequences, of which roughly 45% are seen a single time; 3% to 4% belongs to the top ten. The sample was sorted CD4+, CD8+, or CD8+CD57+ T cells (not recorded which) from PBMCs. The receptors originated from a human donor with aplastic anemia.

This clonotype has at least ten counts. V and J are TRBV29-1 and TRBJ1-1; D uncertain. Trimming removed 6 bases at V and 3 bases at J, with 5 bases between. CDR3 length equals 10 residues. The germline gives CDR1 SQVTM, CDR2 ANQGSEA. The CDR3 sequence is CSVLDTEAFF. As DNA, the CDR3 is TGCAGCGTGCTAGACACTGAAGCTTTCTTT.

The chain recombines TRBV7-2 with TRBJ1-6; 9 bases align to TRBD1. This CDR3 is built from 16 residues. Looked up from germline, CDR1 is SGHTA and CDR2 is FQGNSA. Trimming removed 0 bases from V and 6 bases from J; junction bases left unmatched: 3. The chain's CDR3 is CASSLARTGANSPLHF. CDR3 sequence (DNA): TGTGCCAGCAGCTTAGCCCGGACAGGGGCTAATTCACCCCTCCACTTT.

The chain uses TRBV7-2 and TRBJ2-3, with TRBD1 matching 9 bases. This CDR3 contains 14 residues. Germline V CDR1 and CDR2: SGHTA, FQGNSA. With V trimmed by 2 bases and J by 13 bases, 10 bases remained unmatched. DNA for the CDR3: TGTGCCAGCAGCTTAAGGACAGGGGTAAAAGAGGAGTATTTT. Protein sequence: CASSLRTGVKEEYF.

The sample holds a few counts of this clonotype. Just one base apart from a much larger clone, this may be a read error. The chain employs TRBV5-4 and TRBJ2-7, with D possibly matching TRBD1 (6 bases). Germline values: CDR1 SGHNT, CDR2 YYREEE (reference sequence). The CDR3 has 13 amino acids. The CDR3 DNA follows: TGTGCCAGCAGCCTGGACAGCTCCTACGGGCAGTACTTC. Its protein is CASSLDSSYGQYF.

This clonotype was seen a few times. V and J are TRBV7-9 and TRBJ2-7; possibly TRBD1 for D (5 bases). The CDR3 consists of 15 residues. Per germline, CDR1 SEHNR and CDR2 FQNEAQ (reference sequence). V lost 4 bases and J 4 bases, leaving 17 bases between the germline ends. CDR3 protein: CASSSGQGPPYEQYV. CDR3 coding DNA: TGTGCCAGCAGCTCAGGGCAGGGCCCCCCTTACGAGCAGTACGTC.

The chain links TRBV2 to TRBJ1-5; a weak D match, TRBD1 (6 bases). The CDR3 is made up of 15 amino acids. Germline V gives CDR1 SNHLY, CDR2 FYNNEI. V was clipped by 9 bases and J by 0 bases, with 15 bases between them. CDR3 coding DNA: TGTGCCAGTGCTAGGGGGGGAAATAGCAATCAGCCCCAGCATTTT. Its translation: CASARGGNSNQPQHF.

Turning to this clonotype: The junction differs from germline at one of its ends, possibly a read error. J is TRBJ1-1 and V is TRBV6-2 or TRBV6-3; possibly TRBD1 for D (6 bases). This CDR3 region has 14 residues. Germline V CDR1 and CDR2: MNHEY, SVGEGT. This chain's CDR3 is CASSYGGADTEASF. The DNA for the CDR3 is TGTGCCAGCAGTTACGGGGGGGCCGACACTGAAGCTTCCTTT.

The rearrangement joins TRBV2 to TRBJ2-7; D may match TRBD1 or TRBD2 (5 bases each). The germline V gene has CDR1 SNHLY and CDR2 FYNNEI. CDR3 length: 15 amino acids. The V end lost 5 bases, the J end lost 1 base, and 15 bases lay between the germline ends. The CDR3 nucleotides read TGTGCCAGCAGTTCCATCCGGGACGAGTCCTACGAGCAGTACTTC. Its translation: CASSSIRDESYEQYF.

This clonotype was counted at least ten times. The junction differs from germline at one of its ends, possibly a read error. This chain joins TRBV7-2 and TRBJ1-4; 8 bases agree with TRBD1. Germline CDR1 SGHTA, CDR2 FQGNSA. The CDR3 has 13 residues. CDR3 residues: CASSSSPTTGAHF. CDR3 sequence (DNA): TGTGCCAGCAGCTCCTCACCTACGACAGGGGCCCATTTT.

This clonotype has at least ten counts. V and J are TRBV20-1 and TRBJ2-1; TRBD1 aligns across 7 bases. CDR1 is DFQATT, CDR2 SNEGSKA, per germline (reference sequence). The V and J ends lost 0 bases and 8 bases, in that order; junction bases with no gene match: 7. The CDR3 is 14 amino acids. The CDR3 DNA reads TGCAGTGCTAGAGATCTCTACAGGGGCGATGAGCAGTTCTTC. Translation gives CSARDLYRGDEQFF.